The 28 T cell receptor beta chains below all came from one sample that was sequenced in a study of blood T cell repertoires in COVID-19. Only in-frame clones appear in the TCRdb table, and some are missing; sequencing was by immunoSEQ multiplex PCR. Found here are 30,000 to 40,000 clones, 75% to 90% of them singletons; the top ten hold over 35%. Specimen: peripheral blood. The receptors shown here come from a man aged 55 to 70 with active or convalescent COVID-19.

The V and J genes are TRBV7-2 and TRBJ2-5, with TRBD2 identical over 8 bases. The trim removed 5 bases at V and 4 bases at J, leaving 12 bases unmatched. The CDR3 is 16 residues long. CDR1 is SGHTA and CDR2 is FQGNSA in the germline V gene. CDR3 in amino acids: CASSPRPGLVGETQYF. The CDR3 coding sequence is TGTGCCAGCAGCCCGCGCCCGGGACTAGTTGGAGAGACCCAGTACTTC.

This clone was seen only once. This chain joins TRBV9 and TRBJ1-3, with 9 bases matching TRBD1. The CDR3 is 15 amino acids. V was clipped by 3 bases and J by 4 bases; unmatched bases: 5. Germline-derived CDR1 and CDR2 are SGDLS and YYNGEE. The DNA of the CDR3 is TGTGCCAGCAGCGCAGGGACAGGGTCCGGAAACACCATATATTTT. It yields the protein CASSAGTGSGNTIYF.

The chain employs TRBV9 and TRBJ1-1; D gene uncertain. There are 14 residues in the CDR3. The V end lost 0 bases, the J end lost 2 bases, and 8 bases lay between the germline ends. CDR1 and CDR2 from the germline V gene are SGDLS and YYNGEE. Here the CDR3 DNA reads TGTGCCAGCAGCGTAGGCCTATCCAACACTGAAGCTTTCTTT. It encodes CASSVGLSNTEAFF.

The V and J genes are TRBV11-2 and TRBJ1-1, with TRBD1 identical over 8 bases. The CDR3 is 16 residues long. Germline values: CDR1 SGHAT, CDR2 FQNNGV. J lost 1 base, V lost 3 bases, and 7 bases had no gene match. CDR3 residues: CASSFISGTGNTEAFF. The CDR3 DNA is TGTGCCAGCAGCTTCATTTCCGGGACAGGGAACACTGAAGCTTTCTTT.

V gene TRBV2 combines with J gene TRBJ1-5; D may be TRBD1 (5 bases). This CDR3 is 16 amino acids long. V was pared by 6 bases and J by 4 bases, with 19 bases between. CDR1 and CDR2 (germline): SNHLY, FYNNEI. This CDR3 is CASRDGRAGSNQPQHF. As DNA, the CDR3 is TGTGCCAGCAGGGACGGCAGGGCAGGCTCGAATCAGCCCCAGCATTTT.

The V and J genes are TRBV19 and TRBJ1-6; D possibly corresponds to TRBD1 (5 bases). CDR3 size: 15 residues. V lost 7 bases, J lost 0 bases, and 10 bases lay in between. From germline, CDR1 is LNHDA and CDR2 SQIVND (reference sequence). The CDR3 is CASKGADSYNSPLHF. The CDR3 region has the DNA TGTGCCAGTAAAGGGGCAGACTCCTATAATTCACCCCTCCACTTT.

The J gene is TRBJ2-5, the V gene TRBV5-1, with 7 bases lining up with TRBD2. V lost 4 bases to trimming and J lost 3 bases; unmatched junction nucleotides: 9. The V gene's germline CDR1 is SGHRS and CDR2 YFSETQ. The CDR3 totals 15 residues. Here the CDR3 DNA reads TGCGCCAGCAGCGGGGAGGGACGGAACGAAGAGACCCAGTACTTC. Its translation: CASSGEGRNEETQYF.

The rearrangement joins TRBV5-1 to TRBJ1-6, with 10 bases that match TRBD1. The junction had 10 bases not matched to a gene; V was cut back by 0 bases and J by 10 bases. Per germline, CDR1 SGHRS and CDR2 YFSETQ. The CDR3 is made up of 17 amino acids. The CDR3 sequence is CASSLGPGDRGVSPLHF. In DNA form, the CDR3 reads TGCGCCAGCAGCTTGGGCCCAGGGGACAGGGGCGTCTCACCCCTCCACTTT.

The genes are TRBV14 and TRBJ2-3; 7 positions match TRBD1. Germline CDR1 is SGHDN and CDR2 is FVKESK. V lost 1 base and J lost 0; bases outside the gene matches: 1. The CDR3 runs to 15 residues. CDR3 coding DNA: TGTGCCAGCAGCCAAGGGGACAGCAGCACAGATACGCAGTATTTT. Translation gives CASSQGDSSTDTQYF.

The chain combines TRBV10-3 with TRBJ1-1; D perhaps matches TRBD1 (6 bases). Germline CDR1 ENHRY, CDR2 SYGVKD. The CDR3 covers 15 residues. V lost 0 bases and J 2 bases, leaving 10 bases between the germline ends. The DNA for the CDR3 is TGTGCCATCAGTGAGTCCAACAGGGCTAACACTGAAGCTTTCTTT. Protein product: CAISESNRANTEAFF.

The chain uses TRBV28 and TRBJ1-6; the match to TRBD1 covers 9 bases. Germline trimming cut 10 bases from V and 5 bases from J; bases unmatched to any gene: 9. The CDR3 runs 15 residues. Germline V CDR1 and CDR2: MDHEN, SYDVKM. The CDR3 is CATALRDRDNSPLHF. The CDR3 DNA reads as TGTGCCACAGCCCTTAGGGACAGGGATAATTCACCCCTCCACTTT.

There are a few counts of this clone. V and J are TRBV10-3 and TRBJ2-2, with unresolved D. Trimming removed 6 bases from V and 4 bases from J, with 6 bases in between. Germline lookup yields CDR1 ENHRY and CDR2 SYGVKD. The CDR3 loop spans 12 amino acids. In nucleotides, the CDR3 is TGTGCCATCAGGGCCTTCACCGGGGAGCTGTTTTTT. Encoded protein: CAIRAFTGELFF.

Only a few counts were recorded for this clone. The genes are TRBV20-1 and TRBJ2-2, with D unresolved. CDR3 length equals 13 residues. Germline V lookup: CDR1 DFQATT, CDR2 SNEGSKA (reference sequence). Trimming took 3 bases from V and 0 from J, leaving 5 bases between them. CDR3 sequence (DNA): TGCAGTGCTAGTGGCGCGAACACCGGGGAGCTGTTTTTT. Amino acids: CSASGANTGELFF.

The chain employs TRBV6-1 and TRBJ2-6; D is uncertain. The V and J ends lost 3 bases and 1 base respectively, with 7 bases between them. Germline-derived CDR1 and CDR2 are MNHNS and SASEGT. The CDR3 has 15 residues. The CDR3 here is CASSETWSGANVLTF. The CDR3 nucleotides are TGTGCCAGCAGTGAGACATGGTCTGGGGCCAACGTCCTGACTTTC.

The chain couples TRBV9 to TRBJ2-7; D perhaps matches TRBD1 (5 bases). Germline V gene lookup returns CDR1 SGDLS and CDR2 YYNGEE. The germline V and J ends were trimmed by 0 bases and 4 bases, with 14 bases remaining between them. The CDR3 has 15 amino acids. For the CDR3, the DNA is TGTGCCAGCAGCGTAGGCAGGGTGCGGCCTTACGAGCAGTACGTC. This codes for CASSVGRVRPYEQYV.

The J gene is TRBJ2-5, the V gene TRBV10-2, with TRBD1 matching over 8 bases. Germline CDR1 WSHSY, CDR2 SAAADI. CDR3 length equals 15 residues. The J segment lost 1 base and the V segment lost 6 bases, leaving 7 bases of the junction unmatched. For the CDR3, the DNA is TGCGCCAGCAGGGATTTCGGACAGGGCCAAGAGACCCAGTACTTC. It translates to CASRDFGQGQETQYF.

The rearrangement uses TRBV5-5 and TRBJ1-5, with TRBD1 as a possible D gene (5 bases). The CDR3 sequence is 16 residues long. With 0 bases removed from V and 4 bases from J, the gap between germline ends came to 14 bases. Germline V gene sequence: CDR1 SGHKS, CDR2 YYEKEE (reference sequence). As DNA, the CDR3 is TGTGCCAGCAGCTTGGAAGGACACTTGATTAATCAGCCCCAGCATTTT. Amino acids: CASSLEGHLINQPQHF.

V and J are TRBV11-2 and TRBJ2-3, with TRBD2 as a possible D gene (7 bases). This CDR3 region has 13 residues. Germline V gene lookup returns CDR1 SGHAT and CDR2 FQNNGV. V lost 4 bases and J lost 4, with 9 bases in between. CDR3 protein: CASSSGGPDTQYF. The CDR3 DNA follows: TGTGCCAGCAGCTCCGGGGGGCCAGATACGCAGTATTTT.

The chain joins TRBV18 to TRBJ2-7; weak D call: TRBD2 (5 bases). Germline V gene data show CDR1 as KGHSH and CDR2 as LQKENI. Between the trimmed V and J ends, which lost 8 bases and 10 bases, there was a span of 15 bases. This CDR3 region has 11 residues. CDR3 bases: TGTGCCAGCCCAGACGGGGAGAGTCAGTACGTC. Protein sequence: CASPDGESQYV.

This clone has only one observation. The chain carries TRBV19 and TRBJ1-3, with TRBD1 matching 7 bases. Trimming at V came to 9 bases and at J to 3 bases, leaving 8 bases not matched to a gene. This CDR3 contains 14 residues. The V gene's germline CDR1 is LNHDA and CDR2 SQIVND (reference sequence). The CDR3 DNA is TGTGCCAGCGGGACAGAGAGTTTTGGAAACACCATATATTTT. This translates into CASGTESFGNTIYF.

This clone was observed a single time. The gene calls are TRBV10-3 and TRBJ1-2, with D perhaps matching TRBD1 (5 bases). Per the germline V gene, CDR1 is ENHRY and CDR2 is SYGVKD. CDR3 size: 14 residues. V shed 6 bases and J shed 2 bases, with 13 bases lying between them. The CDR3, as DNA: TGTGCCATCAGCGGGGGGAGCGACAACTATGGCTACACCTTC. Protein: CAISGGSDNYGYTF.

J is TRBJ2-7 and V is TRBV3-1 (or the pseudogene TRBV3-2), with TRBD2 as a possible D gene (5 bases). Per germline, CDR1 LGHDT and CDR2 YNNKEL (reference sequence). V was clipped by 4 bases and J by 1 base, with 8 bases between them. The CDR3 covers 13 residues. In DNA, the CDR3 is TGTGCCAGCAGCCTCGGGATTTCCTACGAGCAGTACGTC. Translated, it gives CASSLGISYEQYV.

This sequence joins TRBV2 and TRBJ1-4; 8 nucleotides match TRBD1. This CDR3 is 16 amino acids long. The V gene's germline CDR1 is SNHLY and CDR2 FYNNEI. Trimming cost V 4 bases and J 4 bases; bases outside gene matches: 8. CDR3 DNA sequence: TGTGCCAGCAGTGCCCCGGGACAGGACTTTAATGAAAAACTGTTTTTT. Translating gives CASSAPGQDFNEKLFF. Looking up the rest from reference TRBV2 and TRBJ1-4 gives the full variable domain: EPEVTQTPSHQVTQMGQEVILRCVPISNHLYFYWYRQILGQKVEFLVSFYNNEISEKSEIFDDQFSVERPDGSNFTLKIRSTKLEDSAMYFCASSAPGQDFNEKLFFGSGTQLSVL.

In its sample, this clone was seen once. This chain's CDR3 is CASSQEIGLDSPLHF. CDR3 bases: TGCGCCAGCAGCCAAGAGATTGGCCTTGATTCACCCCTCCACTTT. The V call is TRBV4-1, the J call TRBJ1-6; D is undetermined. This CDR3 is 15 amino acids long. Germline V gene data show CDR1 as MGHRA and CDR2 as YSYEKL. Trimming cost V 0 bases and J 8 bases, with 11 bases left between them.

The chain employs TRBV7-8 and TRBJ2-1, with a possible D match to TRBD2 (6 bases). CDR1 is SGHVS and CDR2 is FQNEAQ in the germline V gene. Trimming pared 4 bases from V and 1 base from J, leaving 14 bases between. The CDR3 is made up of 16 amino acids. Written as DNA, the CDR3 is TGTGCCAGCAGCTCAGGAGGGGTAGGGTCCTACAATGAGCAGTTCTTC. It encodes CASSSGGVGSYNEQFF.

The chain joins TRBV11-3 to TRBJ1-3; 8 bases agree with TRBD1. There are 13 residues in the CDR3. CDR1 is SGHNT, CDR2 YENEEA, per germline. After removal of 6 bases from V and 3 bases from J, the junction contained 1 base not matched to a gene. The CDR3 protein is CASRDRVGNTIYF. DNA for the CDR3: TGTGCCAGCAGGGACAGGGTTGGAAACACCATATATTTT.

The chain carries TRBV6-1 and TRBJ1-2, with 7 positions matching TRBD1. CDR3 length equals 13 residues. The germline V gene encodes CDR1 MNHNS and CDR2 SASEGT. The trim removed 3 bases at V and 4 bases at J, leaving 2 bases unmatched. In DNA, the CDR3 is TGTGCCAGCAGTGAGGGACAGAGCTATGGCTACACCTTC. Residues: CASSEGQSYGYTF.

The chain links TRBV7-9 to TRBJ2-3; no definite D call. V was cut by 5 bases and J by 0 bases, with 3 bases left in between. Germline values: CDR1 SEHNR, CDR2 FQNEAQ (reference sequence). This CDR3 is 12 amino acids long. DNA for the CDR3: TGTGCCAGCAGCCTGAGCACAGATACGCAGTATTTT. Its protein is CASSLSTDTQYF.